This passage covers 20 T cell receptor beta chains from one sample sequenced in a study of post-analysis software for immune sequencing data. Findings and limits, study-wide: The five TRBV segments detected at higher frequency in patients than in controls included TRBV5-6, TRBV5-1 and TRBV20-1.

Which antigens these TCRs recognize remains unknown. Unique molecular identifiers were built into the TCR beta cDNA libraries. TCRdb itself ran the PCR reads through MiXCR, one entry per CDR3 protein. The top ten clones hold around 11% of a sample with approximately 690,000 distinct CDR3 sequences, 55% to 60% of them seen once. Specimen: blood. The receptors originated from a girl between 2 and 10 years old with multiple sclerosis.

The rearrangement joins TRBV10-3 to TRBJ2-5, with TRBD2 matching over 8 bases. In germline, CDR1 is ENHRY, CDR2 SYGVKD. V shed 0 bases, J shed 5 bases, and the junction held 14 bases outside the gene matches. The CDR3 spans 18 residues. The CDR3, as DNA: TGTGCCATCAGTGAGTCGCAAGGGCGGGGGGTCTCTCCGGAGACCCAGTACTTC. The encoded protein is CAISESQGRGVSPETQYF.

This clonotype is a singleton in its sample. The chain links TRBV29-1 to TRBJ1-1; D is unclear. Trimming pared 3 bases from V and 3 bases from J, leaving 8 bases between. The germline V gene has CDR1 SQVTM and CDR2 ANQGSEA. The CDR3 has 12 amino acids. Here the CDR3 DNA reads TGCAGCGTTGACCCTAACGACACTGAAGCTTTCTTT. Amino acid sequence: CSVDPNDTEAFF. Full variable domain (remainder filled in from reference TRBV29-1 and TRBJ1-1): SAVISQKPSRDICQRGTSLTIQCQVDSQVTMMFWYRQQPGQSLTLIATANQGSEATYESGFVIDKFPISRPNLTFSTLTVSNMSPEDSSIYLCSVDPNDTEAFFGQGTRLTVV.

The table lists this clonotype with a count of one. This chain's CDR3 is CASSPYRSEAFF. The DNA for the CDR3 is TGTGCCAGCAGCCCCTATCGGTCTGAAGCTTTCTTT. The V call is TRBV6-6, the J call TRBJ1-1; D unresolved. Trimming cost V 6 bases and J 6 bases, with 11 bases left between them. Germline lookup yields CDR1 MNHNY and CDR2 SVGAGI (reference sequence). The CDR3 is 12 residues long.

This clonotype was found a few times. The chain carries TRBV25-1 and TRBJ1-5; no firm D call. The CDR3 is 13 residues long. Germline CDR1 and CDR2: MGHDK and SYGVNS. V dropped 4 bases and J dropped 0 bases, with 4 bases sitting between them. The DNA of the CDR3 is TGTGCCAGCAGTGGGGATAGCAATCAGCCCCAGCATTTT. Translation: CASSGDSNQPQHF.

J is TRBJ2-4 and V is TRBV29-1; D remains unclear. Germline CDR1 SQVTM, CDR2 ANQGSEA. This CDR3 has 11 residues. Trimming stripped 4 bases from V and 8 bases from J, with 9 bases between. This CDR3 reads CSVVDSDIQYF. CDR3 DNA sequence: TGCAGCGTTGTAGATTCAGACATTCAGTACTTC.

The CDR3 region has the DNA TGTGCCAGCTCCGGGACTAGCGGGAGGGTGCCGTACGAGCAGTACTTC. Translating gives CASSGTSGRVPYEQYF. The chain recombines TRBV18 with TRBJ2-7, with TRBD2 identical over 16 bases. The V segment lost 6 bases and the J segment 4 bases; nucleotides outside the gene matches: 6. Germline values: CDR1 KGHSH, CDR2 LQKENI. This CDR3 comprises 16 residues.

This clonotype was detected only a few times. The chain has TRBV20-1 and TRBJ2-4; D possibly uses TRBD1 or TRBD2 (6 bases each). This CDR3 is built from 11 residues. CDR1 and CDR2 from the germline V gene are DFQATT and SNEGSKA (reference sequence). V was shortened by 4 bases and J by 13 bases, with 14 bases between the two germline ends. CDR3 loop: CSATRGDKQYF. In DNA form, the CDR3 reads TGCAGTGCTACTAGGGGGGATAAGCAGTACTTC.

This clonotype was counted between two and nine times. The CDR3 coding sequence is TGCGCCAGCAGCTCCCGGACTAGCGGGCCCACAGATACGCAGTATTTT. As protein: CASSSRTSGPTDTQYF. The chain carries TRBV5-1 and TRBJ2-3; 11 bases agree with TRBD2. After removal of 3 bases from V and 2 bases from J, the junction contained 5 bases not matched to a gene. From germline, CDR1 is SGHRS and CDR2 YFSETQ. The CDR3 has 16 residues.

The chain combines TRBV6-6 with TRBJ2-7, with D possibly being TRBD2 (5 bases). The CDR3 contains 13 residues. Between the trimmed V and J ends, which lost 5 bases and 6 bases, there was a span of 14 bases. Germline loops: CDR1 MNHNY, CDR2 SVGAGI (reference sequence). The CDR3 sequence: CASSPFGVGEQYF. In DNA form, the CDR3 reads TGTGCCAGCAGTCCCTTCGGGGTCGGCGAGCAGTACTTC.

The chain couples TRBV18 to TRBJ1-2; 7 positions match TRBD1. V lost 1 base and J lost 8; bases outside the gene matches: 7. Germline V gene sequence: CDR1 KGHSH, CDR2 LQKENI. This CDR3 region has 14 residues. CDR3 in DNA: TGTGCCAGCTCACCACGGGACAGCAATAACGGCTACACCTTC. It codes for CASSPRDSNNGYTF.

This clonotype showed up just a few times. CDR3 sequence reads: CASQSQGHQPQHF. DNA of the CDR3: TGTGCCAGCCAGTCACAGGGGCATCAGCCCCAGCATTTT. This chain joins TRBV6-5 and TRBJ1-5, with 7 bases fitting TRBD1. The CDR3 consists of 13 residues. The junction had 6 bases not matched to a gene; V was cut back by 8 bases and J by 5 bases. CDR1 is MNHEY and CDR2 is SVGAGI in the germline V gene.

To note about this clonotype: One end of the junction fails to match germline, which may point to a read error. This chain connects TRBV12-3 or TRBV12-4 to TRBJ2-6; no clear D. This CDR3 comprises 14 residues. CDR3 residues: CASSPTSWANVLTF. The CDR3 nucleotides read TGTGCCAGCAGTCCAACCTCTTGGGCCAACGTCCTGACTTTC.

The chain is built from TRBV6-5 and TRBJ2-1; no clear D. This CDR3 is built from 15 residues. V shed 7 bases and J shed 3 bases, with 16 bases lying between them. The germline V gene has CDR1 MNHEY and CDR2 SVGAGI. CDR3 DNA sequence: TGTGCCAGCACCAGAACCGGGTCTTACTACAATGAGCAGTTCTTC. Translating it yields CASTRTGSYYNEQFF.

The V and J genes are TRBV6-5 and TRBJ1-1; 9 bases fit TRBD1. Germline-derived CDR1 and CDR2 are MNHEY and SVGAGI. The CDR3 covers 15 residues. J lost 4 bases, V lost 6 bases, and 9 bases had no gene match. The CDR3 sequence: CASRRDRDRATEAFF. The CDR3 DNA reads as TGTGCCAGCAGGAGAGACCGGGACAGGGCCACTGAAGCTTTCTTT.

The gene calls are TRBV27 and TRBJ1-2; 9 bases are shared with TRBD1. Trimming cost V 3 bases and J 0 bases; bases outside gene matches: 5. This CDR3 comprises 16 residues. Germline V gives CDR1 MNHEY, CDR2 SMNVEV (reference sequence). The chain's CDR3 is CASSFAGTGSNYGYTF. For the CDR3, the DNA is TGTGCCAGCAGTTTCGCAGGGACAGGGTCTAACTATGGCTACACCTTC.

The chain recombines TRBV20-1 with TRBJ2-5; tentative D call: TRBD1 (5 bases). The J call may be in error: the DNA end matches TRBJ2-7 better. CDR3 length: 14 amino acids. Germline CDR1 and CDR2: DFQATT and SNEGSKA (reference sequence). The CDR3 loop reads CSASAQGPPYEQYF. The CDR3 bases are TGCAGTGCTAGCGCTCAGGGCCCTCCCTACGAGCAGTACTTC.

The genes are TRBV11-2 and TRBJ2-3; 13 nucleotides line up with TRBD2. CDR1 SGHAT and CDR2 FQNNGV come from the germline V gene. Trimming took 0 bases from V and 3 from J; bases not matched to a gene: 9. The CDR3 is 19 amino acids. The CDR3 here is CASSLDWGELAGGTDTQYF. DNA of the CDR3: TGTGCCAGCAGCTTAGATTGGGGCGAACTAGCGGGGGGGACAGATACGCAGTATTTT.

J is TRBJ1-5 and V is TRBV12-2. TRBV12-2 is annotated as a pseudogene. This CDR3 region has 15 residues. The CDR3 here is CASRLRQATNQPQHF. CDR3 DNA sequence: TGTGCAAGTCGCTTACGGCAGGCGACCAATCAGCCCCAGCATTTT.

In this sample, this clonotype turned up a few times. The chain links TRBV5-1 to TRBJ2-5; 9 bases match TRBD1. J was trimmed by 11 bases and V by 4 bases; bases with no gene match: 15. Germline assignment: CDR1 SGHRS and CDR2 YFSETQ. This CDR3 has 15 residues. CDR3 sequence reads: CASSLTGTGTQEQYF. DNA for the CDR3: TGCGCCAGCAGCCTAACCGGGACAGGGACCCAAGAGCAGTACTTC.

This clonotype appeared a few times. The CDR3: CASSSKTSGSAYEQYF. In DNA, the CDR3 is TGTGCCAGCAGCTCGAAAACTAGCGGGAGTGCCTACGAGCAGTACTTC. This chain joins TRBV5-4 and TRBJ2-7; 11 bases match TRBD2. This CDR3 region has 16 residues. The V and J ends lost 3 bases and 2 bases, in that order; junction bases with no gene match: 7. From germline, CDR1 is SGHNT and CDR2 YYREEE (reference sequence).